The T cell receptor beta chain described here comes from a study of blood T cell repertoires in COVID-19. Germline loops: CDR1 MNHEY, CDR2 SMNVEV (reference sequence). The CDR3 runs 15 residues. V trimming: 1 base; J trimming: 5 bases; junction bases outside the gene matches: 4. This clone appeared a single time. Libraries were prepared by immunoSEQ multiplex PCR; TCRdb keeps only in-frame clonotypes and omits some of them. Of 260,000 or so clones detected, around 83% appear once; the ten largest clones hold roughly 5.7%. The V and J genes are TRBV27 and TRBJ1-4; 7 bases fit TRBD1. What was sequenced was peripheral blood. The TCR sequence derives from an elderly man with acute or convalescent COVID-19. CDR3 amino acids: CASSLLRDRNEKLFF. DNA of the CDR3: TGTGCCAGCAGTTTATTACGGGACAGAAATGAAAAACTGTTTTTT.